These 15 T cell receptor beta chains share one sample of origin, sequenced in a study of T cells in Graves' hyperthyroidism and ophthalmopathy. The CDR3 regions of TCR beta were amplified from RNA transcripts. RT-PCR in the first round (using the HTBI primer set) targeted the TCR CDR3. Via MiXCR, TCRdb re-called the multiplex PCR reads, giving one row per CDR3 protein. The table records fewer than 650,000 distinct CDR3 sequences, approximately 15% of them present only once. The sequenced material came from blood. Every receptor here comes from a woman between 40 and 55 years old with Graves' hyperthyroidism.

This clonotype was seen ten or more times. The chain carries TRBV20-1 and TRBJ2-3; no clear D. The CDR3 extends over 13 amino acids. V lost 6 bases, J lost 1 base, and 11 bases lay in between. The V gene's germline CDR1 is DFQATT and CDR2 SNEGSKA (reference sequence). The CDR3 coding sequence is TGCAGTGCCCCACCCACAGGCACAGATACGCAGTATTTT. It encodes CSAPPTGTDTQYF.

In its sample, this clonotype was seen a few times. This rearrangement joins TRBV4-2 to TRBJ2-7; D is perhaps TRBD2 (7 bases). Per the germline V gene, CDR1 is LGHNA and CDR2 is YNFKEQ. Trimming took 4 bases from V and 9 from J, leaving 22 bases between them. This CDR3 has 15 amino acids. In nucleotides, the CDR3 is TGTGCCAGCAGCCGGGCGGGGGAGGGGGAAAAGGTGCAGTACTTC. It yields the protein CASSRAGEGEKVQYF.

The V call is TRBV27, the J call TRBJ2-7; a weak D match, TRBD2 (6 bases). The V end lost 4 bases, the J end lost 5 bases, and 12 bases lay between the germline ends. The CDR3 runs to 13 residues. Germline CDR1 reads MNHEY; CDR2 reads SMNVEV (reference sequence). The DNA of the CDR3 is TGTGCCAGCAGTTGGGGGAGGCCCAACGAGCAGTACTTC. It yields the protein CASSWGRPNEQYF.

The chain carries TRBV15 and TRBJ1-6; D is ambiguous. CDR1 LNHNV and CDR2 YYDKDF come from the germline V gene (reference sequence). V dropped 1 base and J dropped 8 bases, with 12 bases sitting between them. CDR3 length equals 15 residues. DNA for the CDR3: TGTGCCACCAGCAGAGCCAGAGAACCCTATTCACCCCTCCACTTT. It is translated as CATSRAREPYSPLHF.

The chain is built from TRBV6-1 and TRBJ2-3, with TRBD2 as a possible D gene (6 bases). Trimming took 1 base from V and 1 from J, leaving 6 bases between them. The germline CDR1 and CDR2 sequences are MNHNS and SASEGT. This CDR3 is built from 14 residues. The CDR3 reads CASSEGGGTDTQYF. For the CDR3, the DNA is TGTGCCAGCAGTGAAGGCGGGGGCACAGATACGCAGTATTTT.

This chain joins TRBV4-1 and TRBJ1-1, with TRBD1 matching 8 bases. The CDR3 extends over 15 amino acids. V shed 0 bases, J shed 4 bases, and the junction held 4 bases outside the gene matches. Germline V gene data show CDR1 as MGHRA and CDR2 as YSYEKL. CDR3: CASSQDQGAVTEAFF. CDR3 DNA sequence: TGCGCCAGCAGCCAAGATCAGGGGGCGGTCACTGAAGCTTTCTTT.

This clonotype was counted a few times. V usage is TRBV19 and J usage is TRBJ1-2; TRBD1 might be the D (6 bases). The CDR3 has 16 residues. V dropped 6 bases and J dropped 0 bases, with 17 bases sitting between them. CDR1 is LNHDA, CDR2 SQIVND, per germline (reference sequence). CDR3 nucleotide sequence: TGTGCCAGTAGGGGACAAAGCAGAGACTCTAACTATGGCTACACCTTC. Its protein product is CASRGQSRDSNYGYTF.

This clonotype came up many times. The chain combines TRBV28 with TRBJ2-5, with 8 bases identical to TRBD2. The CDR3 totals 14 residues. Germline V lookup: CDR1 MDHEN, CDR2 SYDVKM. V dropped 7 bases and J dropped 4; count of bases not matched to a gene: 8. CDR3 sequence reads: CASITGGPSETQYF. For the CDR3, the DNA is TGTGCCAGCATAACGGGAGGGCCCTCAGAGACCCAGTACTTC.

The chain couples TRBV6-1 to TRBJ2-1, with 9 nucleotides matching TRBD1. The trim removed 6 bases at V and 12 bases at J, leaving 6 bases unmatched. Germline CDR1 MNHNS, CDR2 SASEGT. The CDR3 is 12 residues long. CDR3 sequence (DNA): TGTGCCAGCAGAACTCCGGGACAGGGGCAGTTCTTC. Encoded protein: CASRTPGQGQFF.

This clonotype occurred many times. The chain recombines TRBV28 with TRBJ2-3; the D gene is possibly TRBD2 (5 bases). Per the germline V gene, CDR1 is MDHEN and CDR2 is SYDVKM. The CDR3 is made up of 13 amino acids. V dropped 7 bases and J dropped 2 bases, with 10 bases sitting between them. CDR3 sequence (DNA): TGTGCCAGCAAGAGCGGACCCACAGATACGCAGTATTTT. Protein product: CASKSGPTDTQYF.

The chain links TRBV20-1 to TRBJ2-6, with no clear D. CDR3 size: 15 residues. Germline CDR1 is DFQATT and CDR2 is SNEGSKA (reference sequence). The V and J ends lost 4 bases and 3 bases respectively, with 13 bases between them. CDR3 protein: CSAKTAYFGANVLTF. CDR3 in DNA: TGCAGTGCTAAAACAGCCTACTTTGGGGCCAACGTCCTGACTTTC.

The table lists this clonotype with many counts. The chain links TRBV29-1 to TRBJ2-7; 12 bases line up with TRBD2. There are 15 residues in the CDR3. Germline CDR1 SQVTM, CDR2 ANQGSEA. Trimming at V came to 0 bases and at J to 5 bases, leaving 5 bases not matched to a gene. The CDR3, as DNA: TGCAGCGTTGAAGAGGGACTAGCGGGCCCCCACGAGCAGTACTTC. It translates to CSVEEGLAGPHEQYF.

Comment on this clonotype: Because it lacks the conserved phenylalanine or tryptophan at the end, this CDR3 is likely a read error. The V gene is TRBV9, the J gene TRBJ2-2; possible D gene TRBD1, 5 bases. The CDR3 has 17 amino acids. V shed 0 bases and J shed 0 bases, with 12 bases lying between them. CDR1 and CDR2 (germline): SGDLS, YYNGEE. DNA of the CDR3: TGTGCCAGCAGCGTAGAATGGGGCGGTCCGAACACCGGGGAGCTGTTTTTA. It encodes CASSVEWGGPNTGELFL.

This clonotype was recorded at least ten times. V and J are TRBV7-8 and TRBJ1-1, with a tentative D call TRBD1 (6 bases). The V end was cut by 4 bases, the J end by 4 bases, with 16 bases between. Germline V gene sequence: CDR1 SGHVS, CDR2 FQNEAQ. This CDR3 spans 15 amino acids. The CDR3, as DNA: TGTGCCAGCAGCTCGACAGGACCCGGGCCCACTGAAGCTTTCTTT. Translating gives CASSSTGPGPTEAFF.

In its sample, this clonotype was seen many times. The chain is built from TRBV3-1 and TRBJ2-5; tentative D call: TRBD1 (7 bases). V lost 0 bases, J lost 7 bases, and 15 bases lay in between. The germline CDR1 and CDR2 sequences are LGHDT and YNNKEL (reference sequence). CDR3 size: 15 residues. In nucleotides, the CDR3 is TGTGCCAGCAGCCAAGAGCGGGGACAGTTTTGGACCCAGTACTTC. Translated: CASSQERGQFWTQYF.